The 18 T cell receptor beta chains given below trace back to one sample, sequenced in a study of T cell responses to AZD1222 COVID-19 vaccine. Clones were read by immunoSEQ multiplex PCR, and TCRdb kept only the in-frame ones, dropping some. The repertoire has around 140,000 clones, roughly 93% of them found once; the top ten carry 5% to 5.5%. The material sequenced was peripheral blood, taken on day 0 of AZD1222 vaccination. The receptors were gathered from an adult in good health.

The rearrangement uses TRBV3-1 (or the pseudogene TRBV3-2) and TRBJ1-5, with D perhaps TRBD1 (6 bases). V was cut by 1 base and J by 0 bases, with 13 bases left in between. The CDR3 is 17 amino acids. Germline CDR1 is LGHDT and CDR2 is YNNKEL (reference sequence). For the CDR3, the DNA is TGTGCCAGCAGCCAAGGGAACGGACAGTTTAGCAATCAGCCCCAGCATTTT. Protein: CASSQGNGQFSNQPQHF.

J is TRBJ2-5 and V is TRBV5-1, with TRBD2 matching over 10 bases. V was pared by 2 bases and J by 1 base, with 8 bases of the junction left unmatched. The CDR3 runs to 17 residues. Germline lookup yields CDR1 SGHRS and CDR2 YFSETQ. The chain's CDR3 is CASSFGSGRPFQETQYF. CDR3 coding DNA: TGCGCCAGCAGCTTTGGTAGCGGGAGGCCATTCCAAGAGACCCAGTACTTC.

J is TRBJ2-7 and V is TRBV11-2, with TRBD2 identical over 10 bases. From germline, CDR1 is SGHAT and CDR2 FQNNGV. CDR3 size: 17 residues. Trimming removed 1 base from V and 2 bases from J; junction bases left unmatched: 8. The CDR3 DNA reads TGTGCCAGCAGCTTAGGTCGGCTAGCGGGAGTTCCCTACGAGCAGTACTTC. This translates into CASSLGRLAGVPYEQYF.

This rearrangement joins TRBV5-1 to TRBJ2-2; D ambiguous. The CDR3 is made up of 15 amino acids. With 4 bases removed from V and 3 bases from J, the gap between germline ends came to 13 bases. Germline V gene sequence: CDR1 SGHRS, CDR2 YFSETQ. CDR3 amino acids: CASSPRVEDTGELFF. In DNA, the CDR3 is TGCGCCAGCAGCCCTCGGGTAGAAGACACCGGGGAGCTGTTTTTT.

This chain connects TRBV4-1 to TRBJ1-2; the D is unclear. Trimming took 4 bases from V and 7 from J, leaving 16 bases between them. This CDR3 is built from 14 residues. Germline CDR1 and CDR2: MGHRA and YSYEKL. The CDR3, as DNA: TGCGCCAGCAGCCGGCTAGGATTAACGGGTGGCTACACCTTC. Its protein product is CASSRLGLTGGYTF.

The chain has TRBV5-5 and TRBJ2-7; D is possibly TRBD1 (5 bases). CDR1 is SGHKS, CDR2 YYEKEE, per germline (reference sequence). The CDR3 sequence is 15 residues long. The V gene lost 0 bases and the J gene lost 3 bases, with 13 bases spanning the gap. In DNA, the CDR3 is TGTGCCAGCAGCTTGGCGGGTCAGGGTTACTACGAGCAGTACTTC. This codes for CASSLAGQGYYEQYF.

The genes are TRBV18 and TRBJ1-1, with no clear D. The V end lost 6 bases, the J end lost 1 base, and 9 bases lay between the germline ends. The CDR3 spans 13 residues. CDR1 is KGHSH and CDR2 is LQKENI in the germline V gene. The CDR3 here is CASSRATNTEAFF. DNA of the CDR3: TGTGCCAGCTCTCGGGCGACGAACACTGAAGCTTTCTTT.

This sequence joins TRBV11-2 and TRBJ2-2, with TRBD2 identical over 9 bases. Germline V gene sequence: CDR1 SGHAT, CDR2 FQNNGV. CDR3 length: 16 residues. J was trimmed by 2 bases and V by 3 bases; bases with no gene match: 4. The CDR3 here is CASSFGLALNTGELFF. CDR3 nucleotides: TGTGCCAGCAGCTTCGGACTAGCGTTAAACACCGGGGAGCTGTTTTTT.

The V and J genes are TRBV19 and TRBJ1-1, with a possible D match to TRBD1 (5 bases). Germline lookup yields CDR1 LNHDA and CDR2 SQIVND (reference sequence). Trimming removed 3 bases from V and 6 bases from J, with 14 bases in between. This CDR3 region has 14 residues. CDR3 amino acids: CASSIGGEDSEAFF. CDR3 DNA sequence: TGTGCCAGTAGTATCGGAGGGGAAGACTCTGAAGCTTTCTTT.

The V call is TRBV30, the J call TRBJ2-2; no clear D. The CDR3 spans 11 residues. Germline V gene data show CDR1 as GTSNPN and CDR2 as SVGIG (reference sequence). V was pared by 3 bases and J by 7 bases, with 6 bases between. CDR3 sequence: CAWRKIGELFF. CDR3 nucleotide sequence: TGTGCCTGGAGGAAGATCGGGGAGCTGTTTTTT.

This chain connects TRBV2 to TRBJ1-3; unclear D gene. Trimming pared 3 bases from V and 0 bases from J, leaving 9 bases between. Per germline, CDR1 SNHLY and CDR2 FYNNEI. This CDR3 has 15 residues. CDR3 protein: CASSESRFSGNTIYF. The CDR3 DNA follows: TGTGCCAGCAGTGAGTCTCGCTTCTCTGGAAACACCATATATTTT.

The chain joins TRBV5-1 to TRBJ2-6, with D uncertain. In germline, CDR1 is SGHRS, CDR2 YFSETQ. The CDR3 runs 14 residues. V lost 7 bases and J lost 4, with 12 bases in between. Here the CDR3 DNA reads TGCGCCAGCGGTCGGTCAGACGGGGCCAACGTCCTGACTTTC. Translated: CASGRSDGANVLTF.

The genes are TRBV2 and TRBJ1-5; no clear D. CDR3 length: 17 residues. Trimming removed 3 bases at V and 0 bases at J, with 15 bases between. Germline V gene sequence: CDR1 SNHLY, CDR2 FYNNEI. The CDR3 DNA follows: TGTGCCAGCAGTGATGCGCCTGCTCTCTATAGCAATCAGCCCCAGCATTTT. Translated: CASSDAPALYSNQPQHF. Looking up the rest from reference TRBV2 and TRBJ1-5 gives the full variable domain: EPEVTQTPSHQVTQMGQEVILRCVPISNHLYFYWYRQILGQKVEFLVSFYNNEISEKSEIFDDQFSVERPDGSNFTLKIRSTKLEDSAMYFCASSDAPALYSNQPQHFGDGTRLSIL.

CDR3 nucleotides: TGTGCCAGCAGCCCTTCGGGACAGGGGGCGCTAAATGAGCAGTTCTTC. Amino acid sequence: CASSPSGQGALNEQFF. This rearrangement joins TRBV9 to TRBJ2-1, with 12 bases lining up with TRBD1. Per germline, CDR1 SGDLS and CDR2 YYNGEE. The V gene end was trimmed by 4 bases and the J gene end by 7 bases; junction bases not matched to a gene: 9. The CDR3 contains 16 residues.

The chain combines TRBV30 with TRBJ2-7, with TRBD2 identical over 8 bases. From germline, CDR1 is GTSNPN and CDR2 SVGIG (reference sequence). The CDR3 runs to 12 residues. With V trimmed by 2 bases and J by 10 bases, 7 bases remained unmatched. The CDR3 bases are TGTGCCTGGAGTCCGGGACTAGGGTTTCAGTACTTC. Translated: CAWSPGLGFQYF. Variable domain in full (rest from reference TRBV30 and TRBJ2-7): SQTIHQWPATLVQPVGSPLSLECTVEGTSNPNLYWYRQAAGRGLQLLFYSVGIGQISSEVPQNLSASRPQDRQFILSSKKLLLSDSGFYLCAWSPGLGFQYFGPGTRLTVT.

This clone was seen only a few times. Other DNA sequences in the same sample also yield this CDR3. The chain uses TRBV30 and TRBJ1-5; unclear D gene. Germline values: CDR1 GTSNPN, CDR2 SVGIG (reference sequence). This CDR3 comprises 14 residues. Trimming pared 0 bases from V and 1 base from J, leaving 7 bases between. In nucleotides, the CDR3 is TGTGCCTGGAGTGTACTGGGGAGCAATCAGCCCCAGCATTTT. Encoded protein: CAWSVLGSNQPQHF.

The rearrangement uses TRBV21-1 and TRBJ1-1. TRBV21-1 is labeled a pseudogene. The CDR3 covers 14 residues. Here the CDR3 reads CASSTSEGGTEAFF. The CDR3 DNA sequence: TGTGCCAGCAGCACGTCCGAAGGTGGGACTGAAGCTTTCTTT.

The J gene is TRBJ2-1, the V gene TRBV2; 7 nucleotides line up with TRBD1. Germline trimming cut 7 bases from V and 7 bases from J; bases unmatched to any gene: 7. From germline, CDR1 is SNHLY and CDR2 FYNNEI. CDR3 length equals 13 residues. The CDR3: CASNRDSWNEQFF. The CDR3 DNA sequence: TGTGCCAGCAACCGGGACAGTTGGAATGAGCAGTTCTTC.